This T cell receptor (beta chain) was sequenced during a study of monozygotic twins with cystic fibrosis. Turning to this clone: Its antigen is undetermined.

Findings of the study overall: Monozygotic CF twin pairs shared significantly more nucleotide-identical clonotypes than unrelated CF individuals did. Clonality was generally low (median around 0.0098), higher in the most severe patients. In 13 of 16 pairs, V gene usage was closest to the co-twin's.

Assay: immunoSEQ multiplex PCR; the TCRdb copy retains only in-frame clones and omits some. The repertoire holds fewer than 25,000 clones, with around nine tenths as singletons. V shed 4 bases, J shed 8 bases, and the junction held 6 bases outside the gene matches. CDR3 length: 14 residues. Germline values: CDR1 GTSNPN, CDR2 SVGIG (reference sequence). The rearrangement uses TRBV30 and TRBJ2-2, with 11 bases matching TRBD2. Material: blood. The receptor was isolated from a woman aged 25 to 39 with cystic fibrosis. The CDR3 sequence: CAWKRLAGLGELFF. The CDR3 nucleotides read TGTGCCTGGAAGAGACTAGCGGGGTTAGGGGAGCTGTTTTTT.